The TCR beta chain under discussion was sequenced for a study of PD-1 blockade in classical Hodgkin lymphoma. In regard to this clone: The antigen remains unidentified.

The CDR3 has 14 amino acids. From germline, CDR1 is SGHDN and CDR2 FVKESK. V was trimmed by 4 bases and J by 1 base, leaving 10 bases between them. Time point reported: cycle 4 day 1 (C4D1), after more than 5 weeks of nivolumab. Every one of the patients relapsed after autologous stem cell transplantation (brentuximab vedotin exposure was variable). Purification of CD4+ T cells from thawed PBMCs was achieved by magnetic negative selection. When best responses were assessed, they were complete response, partial response or progressive disease. Clones were read by immunoSEQ multiplex PCR, and TCRdb kept only the in-frame ones, dropping some. The sample carries tens of thousands of clones, around 80% recorded once. Study-level results: Whatever underlies the repertoire differences (possibly disease activity or prior therapy) remains undefined.

Sequences were derived from CD4+ T cells from blood, sampled before the fourth cycle of nivolumab. This receptor was identified in a human donor with classical Hodgkin lymphoma. The gene calls are TRBV14 and TRBJ1-1; perhaps TRBD1 as D (5 bases). The CDR3 sequence: CASSLGGTNTEAFF. The CDR3 nucleotides read TGTGCCAGCAGCCTCGGGGGGACGAACACTGAAGCTTTCTTT. Complete variable domain (other parts from reference TRBV14 and TRBJ1-1): EAGVTQFPSHSVIEKGQTVTLRCDPISGHDNLYWYRRVMGKEIKFLLHFVKESKQDESGMPNNRFLAERTGGTYSTLKVQPAELEDSGVYFCASSLGGTNTEAFFGQGTRLTVV.